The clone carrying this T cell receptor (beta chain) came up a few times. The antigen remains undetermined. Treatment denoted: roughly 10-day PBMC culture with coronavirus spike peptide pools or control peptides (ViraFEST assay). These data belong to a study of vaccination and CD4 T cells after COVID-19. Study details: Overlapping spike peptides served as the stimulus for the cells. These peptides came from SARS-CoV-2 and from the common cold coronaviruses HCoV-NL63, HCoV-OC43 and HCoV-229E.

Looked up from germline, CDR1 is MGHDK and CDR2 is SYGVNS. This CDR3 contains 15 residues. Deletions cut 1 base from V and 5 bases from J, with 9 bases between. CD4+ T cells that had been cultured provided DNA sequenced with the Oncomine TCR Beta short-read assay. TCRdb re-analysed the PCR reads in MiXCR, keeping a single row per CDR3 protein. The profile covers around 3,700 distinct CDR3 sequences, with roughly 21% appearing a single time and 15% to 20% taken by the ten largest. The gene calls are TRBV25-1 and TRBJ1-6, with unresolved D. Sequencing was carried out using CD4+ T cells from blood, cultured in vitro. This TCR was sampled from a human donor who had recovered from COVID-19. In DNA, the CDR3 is TGTGCCAGCAGTGAATTTAAGGGTGATAATTCACCCCTCCACTTT. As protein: CASSEFKGDNSPLHF.